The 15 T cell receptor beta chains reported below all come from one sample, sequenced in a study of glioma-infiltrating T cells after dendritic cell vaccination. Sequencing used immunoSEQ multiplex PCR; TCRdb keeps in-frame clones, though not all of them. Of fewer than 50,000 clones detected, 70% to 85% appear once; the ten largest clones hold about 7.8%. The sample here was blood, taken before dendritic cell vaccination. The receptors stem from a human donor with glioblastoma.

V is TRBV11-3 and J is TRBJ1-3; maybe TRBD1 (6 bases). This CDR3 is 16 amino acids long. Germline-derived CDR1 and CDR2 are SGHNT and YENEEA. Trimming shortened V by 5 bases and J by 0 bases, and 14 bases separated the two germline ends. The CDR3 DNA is TGTGCCAGCAGCCGACCGGGGGGGCTCTCTGGAAACACCATATATTTT. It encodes CASSRPGGLSGNTIYF. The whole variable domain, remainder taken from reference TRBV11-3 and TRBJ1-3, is EAGVVQSPRYKIIEKKQPVAFWCNPISGHNTLYWYLQNLGQGPELLIRYENEEAVDDSQLPKDRFSAERLKGVDSTLKIQPAELGDSAVYLCASSRPGGLSGNTIYFGEGSWLTVV.

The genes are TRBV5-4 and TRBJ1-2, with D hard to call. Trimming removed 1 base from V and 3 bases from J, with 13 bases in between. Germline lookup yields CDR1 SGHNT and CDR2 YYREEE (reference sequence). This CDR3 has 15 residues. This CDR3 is CASSLSQASYYGYTF. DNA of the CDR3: TGTGCCAGCAGCTTGTCCCAGGCCTCCTACTATGGCTACACCTTC.

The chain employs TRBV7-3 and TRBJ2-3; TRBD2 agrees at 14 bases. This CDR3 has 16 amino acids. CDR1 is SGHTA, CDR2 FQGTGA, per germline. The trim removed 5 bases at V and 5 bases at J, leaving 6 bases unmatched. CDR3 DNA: TGTGCCAGCAGCCTGGGACTAGCGGGGGAGGAAGATACGCAGTATTTT. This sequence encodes CASSLGLAGEEDTQYF.

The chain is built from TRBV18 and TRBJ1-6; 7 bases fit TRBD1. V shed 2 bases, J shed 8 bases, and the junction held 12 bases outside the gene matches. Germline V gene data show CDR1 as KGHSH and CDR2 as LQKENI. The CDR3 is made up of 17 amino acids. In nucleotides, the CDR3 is TGTGCCAGCTCACCATCAATCTCCAGGGGGAAGGATTCACCCCTCCACTTT. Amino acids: CASSPSISRGKDSPLHF.

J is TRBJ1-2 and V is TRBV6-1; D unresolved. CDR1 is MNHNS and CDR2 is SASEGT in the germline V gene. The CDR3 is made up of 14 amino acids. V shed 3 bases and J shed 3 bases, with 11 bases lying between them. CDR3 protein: CASSEAGGYYGYTF. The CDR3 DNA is TGTGCCAGCAGTGAGGCGGGCGGGTACTATGGCTACACCTTC.

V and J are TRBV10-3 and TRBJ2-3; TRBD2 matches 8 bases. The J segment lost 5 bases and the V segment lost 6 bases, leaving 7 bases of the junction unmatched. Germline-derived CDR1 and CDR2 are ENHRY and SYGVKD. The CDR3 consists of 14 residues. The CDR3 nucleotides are TGTGCCATCAGATTAAGCGGGGGCAGAGATACGCAGTATTTT. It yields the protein CAIRLSGGRDTQYF.

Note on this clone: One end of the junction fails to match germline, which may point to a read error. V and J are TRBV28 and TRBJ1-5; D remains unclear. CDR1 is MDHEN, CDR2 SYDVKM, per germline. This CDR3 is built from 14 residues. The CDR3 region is CASSPLGSSQPQHF. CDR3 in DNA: TGTGCCAGCAGTCCCCTGGGCAGCAGTCAGCCCCAGCATTTT. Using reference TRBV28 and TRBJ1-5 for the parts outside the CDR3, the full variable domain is DVKVTQSSRYLVKRTGEKVFLECVQDMDHENMFWYRQDPGLGLRLIYFSYDVKMKEKGDIPEGYSVSREKKERFSLILESASTNQTSMYLCASSPLGSSQPQHFGDGTRLSIL.

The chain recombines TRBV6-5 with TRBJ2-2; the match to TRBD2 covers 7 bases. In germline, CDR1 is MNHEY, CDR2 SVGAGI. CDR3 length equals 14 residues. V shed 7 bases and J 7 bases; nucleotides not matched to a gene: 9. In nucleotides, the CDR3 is TGTGCCAGCACCAGACTAGCCGAGGGCGGGGAGCTGTTTTTT. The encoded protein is CASTRLAEGGELFF.

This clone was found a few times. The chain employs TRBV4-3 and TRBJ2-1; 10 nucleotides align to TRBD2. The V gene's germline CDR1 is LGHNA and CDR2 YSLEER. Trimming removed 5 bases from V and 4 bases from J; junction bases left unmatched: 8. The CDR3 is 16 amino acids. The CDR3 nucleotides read TGCGCCAGCAGCGCGCAGCTAGCGGGGGATTACAATGAGCAGTTCTTC. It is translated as CASSAQLAGDYNEQFF.

CDR3 nucleotide sequence: TGTGCCAGCAGTTACTCGGGAGAAAACTCCTACGAGCAGTACTTC. Encoded protein: CASSYSGENSYEQYF. The rearrangement joins TRBV6-5 to TRBJ2-7; possibly TRBD2 for D (5 bases). Germline-derived CDR1 and CDR2 are MNHEY and SVGAGI. V lost 0 bases and J lost 0, with 9 bases in between. CDR3 length equals 15 residues.

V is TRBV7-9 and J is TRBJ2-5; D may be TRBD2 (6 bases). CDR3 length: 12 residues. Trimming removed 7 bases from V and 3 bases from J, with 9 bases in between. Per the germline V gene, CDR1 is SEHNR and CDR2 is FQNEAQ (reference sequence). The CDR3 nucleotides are TGTGCCAGCAAAACGGGGGAAGAGACCCAGTACTTC. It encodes CASKTGEETQYF. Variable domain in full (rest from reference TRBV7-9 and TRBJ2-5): DTGVSQNPRHKITKRGQNVTFRCDPISEHNRLYWYRQTLGQGPEFLTYFQNEAQLEKSRLLSDRFSAERPKGSFSTLEIQRTEQGDSAMYLCASKTGEETQYFGPGTRLLVL.

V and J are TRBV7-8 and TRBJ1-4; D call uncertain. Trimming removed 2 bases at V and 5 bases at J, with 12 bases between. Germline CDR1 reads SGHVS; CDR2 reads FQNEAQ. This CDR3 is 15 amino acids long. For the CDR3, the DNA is TGTGCCAGCAGCTTATTCGGGTCAGCAAATGAAAAACTGTTTTTT. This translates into CASSLFGSANEKLFF.

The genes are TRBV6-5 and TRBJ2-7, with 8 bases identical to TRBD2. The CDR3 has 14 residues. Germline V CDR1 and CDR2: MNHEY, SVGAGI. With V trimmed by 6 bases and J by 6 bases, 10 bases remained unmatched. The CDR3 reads CASRSGTRTGEQYF. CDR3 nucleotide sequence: TGTGCCAGCAGAAGCGGGACTAGAACAGGCGAGCAGTACTTC.

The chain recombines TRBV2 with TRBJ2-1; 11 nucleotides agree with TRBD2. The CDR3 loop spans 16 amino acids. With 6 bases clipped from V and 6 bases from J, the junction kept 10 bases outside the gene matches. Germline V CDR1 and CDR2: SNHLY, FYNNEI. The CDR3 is CASRTTSGGSLNEQFF. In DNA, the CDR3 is TGTGCCAGCAGGACCACTAGCGGGGGATCACTCAATGAGCAGTTCTTC.

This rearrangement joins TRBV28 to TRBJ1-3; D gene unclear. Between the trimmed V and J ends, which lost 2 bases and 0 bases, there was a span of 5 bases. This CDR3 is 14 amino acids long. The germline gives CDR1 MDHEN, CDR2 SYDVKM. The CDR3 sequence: CASSLRSSGNTIYF. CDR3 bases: TGTGCCAGCAGTTTACGGAGCTCTGGAAACACCATATATTTT.